This T cell receptor beta chain originates from a study of control samples from healthy donors and cancer patients. Using immunoSEQ multiplex PCR, the repertoire was profiled, and TCRdb retains in-frame clones only, with some absent. The data contain approximately 97,000 clones, roughly 94% of them singletons. Germline-derived CDR1 and CDR2 are SGHDN and FVKESK. This CDR3 comprises 13 residues. The germline V and J ends were trimmed by 1 base and 3 bases, with 6 bases remaining between them. This clone was picked up one time. The chain carries TRBV14 and TRBJ1-1; D unresolved. The sample consisted of blood. This receptor was taken from a woman under 30 in good health. CDR3 amino acids: CASSQGWDTEAFF. Written as DNA, the CDR3 is TGTGCCAGCAGCCAAGGTTGGGACACTGAAGCTTTCTTT.